This paragraph covers one TCR beta chain sequence. No cognate antigen has been identified for it. No per-base quality is available; no much larger clone lies one base away. This entry comes from a study of control samples from healthy donors and cancer patients (dated by TCRdb to 2018 to 2021). The CDR3 has 15 amino acids, counting the end cysteine and phenylalanine. CDR3 DNA is the only sequence kept; it has 45 bases, read in frame from the first base. V lost 4 bases and J lost 7 bases, and the count of bases not matched to a germline gene is 8. In the germline V gene, CDR1 corresponds to SGHRS and CDR2 to YFSETQ. Library preparation employed the immunoSEQ multiplex PCR assay. What TCRdb holds here is the immuneACCESS table cut down to in-frame rearrangements. Part of the clones is not present; checked against another copy, under half of the missing clones reflect an unresolved V gene, and the others are unexplained. This sample comprises more than 95,000 clones, around 87% of them detected only once. The ten largest clones take up about 2.9% of the sample.

This sequence originates from a man aged 55 to 70 in good health. Sample: blood. The receptor chain draws on TRBV5-1 and TRBJ1-2; 12 bases in the junction line up with TRBD1. The DNA reads TGCGCCAGCAGCGTCCAGGGACAGGGGGCATCTGGCTACACCTTC. This codes for CASSVQGQGASGYTF.